The T cell receptor (beta chain) under discussion was sequenced for a study of CD4 T cells in relation to SARS-CoV-2 and coronaviruses. Overall study context: Convalescent patients had median age roughly 37 years, range 21 to 72.

Sequencing was performed with immunoSEQ multiplex PCR; in TCRdb, only in-frame clones are kept and a portion is missing. The table records about 38,000 clones, roughly 80% of them present only once. Study-wide results and caveats: About 65% of donors had memory CD4+ clonotypes crossrecognizing SARS-CoV-2 and common cold coronavirus spike.

Concerning this clone: Its specificity is unknown.

CDR1 and CDR2 from the germline V gene are SEHNR and FQNEAQ (reference sequence). This CDR3 region has 17 residues. Trimming took off 4 bases at V and 0 bases at J, with 16 bases between the two ends. Naive or memory CD4+ cells were cultured 1:1 with T cell-depleted PBMCs plus CEF. The V and J genes are TRBV7-9 and TRBJ1-3, with D perhaps TRBD1 (5 bases). The clonotype was recovered from an adult with COVID-19. Sequencing input: memory CD4+ T cells from PBMCs, cultured in vitro. Written as DNA, the CDR3 is TGTGCCAGCAGCTCTATCAGAGACAGTAACTCTGGAAACACCATATATTTT. It specifies CASSSIRDSNSGNTIYF.